The T cell receptor (beta chain) described here comes from a study of blood T cell repertoires in COVID-19. Overall study: Samples representing acute and convalescent COVID-19 were sourced from the United States, Italy and Spain. From T cells, B-cell-depleted T cells, or PBMCs came the material, which was cDNA or gDNA.

The method was immunoSEQ multiplex PCR; TCRdb's version includes in-frame clones alone and lacks a portion of them. Of 210,000 or so clones listed, roughly 80% are singletons. Individuals drawn from 20 to 25 US areas were about 18 to 90 years old. The receptor's source is a woman aged 45-59 years who had been exposed to COVID-19. Sequenced material: PBMCs or T cells enriched from blood (not recorded which).

CDR3 in DNA: TGTGCCACCAGTGATTTGCAAGGAGATGGCTACACCTTC. Translated, it gives CATSDLQGDGYTF. The chain is built from TRBV24-1 and TRBJ1-2; D unclear. Germline-derived CDR1 and CDR2 are KGHDR and SFDVKD. The CDR3 has 13 amino acids. Trimming stripped 0 bases from V and 6 bases from J, with 7 bases between.